These 30 T cell receptor beta chains share one sample of origin, sequenced in a study of cytomegalovirus exposure and HLA in healthy donors. PCR used 60 Vbeta primers and 13 Jbeta primers. The method was immunoSEQ multiplex PCR; TCRdb's version includes in-frame clones alone and lacks a portion of them. The sample shows roughly 150,000 clones, around 80% of them seen only once. The sequencing sample was made of PBMCs. Every receptor here comes from a man younger than 35 in good health and CMV-seropositive.

The chain has TRBV11-2 and TRBJ1-1; no clear D. This CDR3 is built from 14 residues. Looked up from germline, CDR1 is SGHAT and CDR2 is FQNNGV. Trimming removed 2 bases from V and 1 base from J, with 8 bases in between. The CDR3 nucleotides are TGTGCCAGCAGCTTAAACCAGGAGAACACTGAAGCTTTCTTT. Protein sequence: CASSLNQENTEAFF. The whole variable domain, filled in from reference TRBV11-2 and TRBJ1-1, reads EAGVAQSPRYKIIEKRQSVAFWCNPISGHATLYWYQQILGQGPKLLIQFQNNGVVDDSQLPKDRFSAERLKGVDSTLKIQPAKLEDSAVYLCASSLNQENTEAFFGQGTRLTVV.

This sequence joins TRBV6-5 and TRBJ2-4; D might be TRBD1 (5 bases). The CDR3 sequence is 16 residues long. CDR1 and CDR2 from the germline V gene are MNHEY and SVGAGI. The V end lost 0 bases, the J end lost 5 bases, and 14 bases lay between the germline ends. The chain's CDR3 is CASSYSAGWPENIQYF. The CDR3 coding sequence is TGTGCCAGCAGTTACTCAGCAGGGTGGCCAGAAAACATTCAGTACTTC.

CDR3: CASSPSGGGMQPQHF. The CDR3 DNA is TGTGCCAGCTCACCGTCGGGAGGGGGAATGCAGCCCCAGCATTTT. The chain recombines TRBV18 with TRBJ1-5, with D possibly TRBD1 on 6 matching bases. CDR3 size: 15 residues. Trimming shortened V by 3 bases and J by 7 bases, and 16 bases separated the two germline ends. Germline V gene sequence: CDR1 KGHSH, CDR2 LQKENI.

V is TRBV28 and J is TRBJ2-7; 8 bases line up with TRBD1. CDR3 length: 14 amino acids. Germline assignment: CDR1 MDHEN and CDR2 SYDVKM. Trimming removed 10 bases from V and 1 base from J; junction bases left unmatched: 9. CDR3 residues: CAISDRGISYEQYF. In DNA form, the CDR3 reads TGTGCCATCTCAGACAGGGGTATTTCCTACGAGCAGTACTTC.

This rearrangement joins TRBV5-4 to TRBJ2-5; 7 bases align to TRBD1. Germline V lookup: CDR1 SGHNT, CDR2 YYREEE (reference sequence). The CDR3 has 15 residues. V lost 4 bases to trimming and J lost 5 bases; unmatched junction nucleotides: 11. The CDR3 sequence: CASSQTGVREETQYF. The CDR3, as DNA: TGTGCCAGCAGCCAAACAGGGGTTAGGGAGGAGACCCAGTACTTC.

The rearrangement links TRBV28 to TRBJ2-6; D not resolved. The CDR3 runs to 11 residues. V lost 4 bases, J lost 8 bases, and 3 bases lay in between. The germline V gene encodes CDR1 MDHEN and CDR2 SYDVKM. The CDR3 protein is CASSSTNVLTF. CDR3 nucleotides: TGTGCCAGCAGTTCCACCAACGTCCTGACTTTC.

The rearrangement links TRBV7-6 to TRBJ2-1; D call uncertain. V was shortened by 5 bases and J by 10 bases, with 12 bases between the two germline ends. CDR1 and CDR2 (germline): SGHVS, FNYEAQ. The CDR3 consists of 12 residues. The CDR3 loop reads CASSTSGREQFF. In nucleotides, the CDR3 is TGTGCCAGCAGCACTTCGGGTCGCGAGCAGTTCTTC.

The DNA of the CDR3 is TGTGCCAGCAGCTTAGGGGATGTGGGGCCCGATCGTGGCTACACCTTC. It translates to CASSLGDVGPDRGYTF. V is TRBV7-9 and J is TRBJ1-2; D is possibly TRBD1 (5 bases). The CDR3 covers 16 residues. Trimming cost V 1 base and J 7 bases, with 19 bases left between them. In germline, CDR1 is SEHNR, CDR2 FQNEAQ (reference sequence).

This chain joins TRBV7-9 and TRBJ2-2, with TRBD1 matching 9 bases. This CDR3 contains 14 residues. Germline V gene sequence: CDR1 SEHNR, CDR2 FQNEAQ (reference sequence). J gave up 5 bases and V 5 bases, and 3 bases lay outside the gene matches. This CDR3 is CASSRGQGTGELFF. For the CDR3, the DNA is TGTGCCAGCAGCAGGGGACAGGGAACCGGGGAGCTGTTTTTT.

There are a few counts of this clone. The chain is built from TRBV9 and TRBJ1-1; the D is unclear. The germline V gene has CDR1 SGDLS and CDR2 YYNGEE. V was pared by 0 bases and J by 0 bases, with 9 bases between. The CDR3 length is 15 residues. CDR3 bases: TGTGCCAGCAGCGTAGGAGGTCACCTGAACACTGAAGCTTTCTTT. This gives the protein CASSVGGHLNTEAFF.

The chain links TRBV4-2 to TRBJ1-5; TRBD1 agrees at 9 bases. The CDR3 loop spans 19 amino acids. Trimming cost V 0 bases and J 3 bases; bases outside gene matches: 12. Germline V CDR1 and CDR2: LGHNA, YNFKEQ. The CDR3 nucleotides are TGTGCCAGCAGCCAAGACTCGACAGGGGGGCCTAATCTCAATCAGCCCCAGCATTTT. Protein: CASSQDSTGGPNLNQPQHF.

The chain joins TRBV28 to TRBJ2-1, with 12 bases identical to TRBD1. The V and J ends lost 3 bases and 7 bases, in that order; junction bases with no gene match: 7. Per germline, CDR1 MDHEN and CDR2 SYDVKM. The CDR3 is 16 residues long. This CDR3 is CASSFQGQGARNEQFF. CDR3 DNA sequence: TGTGCCAGCAGTTTTCAGGGACAGGGGGCGCGGAATGAGCAGTTCTTC.

The chain couples TRBV28 to TRBJ1-5, with D unclear. The CDR3 runs to 13 residues. The germline gives CDR1 MDHEN, CDR2 SYDVKM. Trimming shortened V by 4 bases and J by 3 bases, and 7 bases separated the two germline ends. The CDR3 loop reads CASSWRNNQPQHF. The DNA for the CDR3 is TGTGCCAGCAGTTGGAGGAACAATCAGCCCCAGCATTTT.

The chain links TRBV28 to TRBJ2-5; the match to TRBD1 covers 7 bases. The J call could be wrong; TRBJ2-7 is a better fit for the DNA end. Germline V gives CDR1 MDHEN, CDR2 SYDVKM. The CDR3 is 15 residues long. Here the CDR3 DNA reads TGTGCCAGCAGTTCTCCGGGGACAGCTACCTACGAGCAGTACTTC. It specifies CASSSPGTATYEQYF.

The rearrangement uses TRBV5-4 and TRBJ2-1, with D hard to call. The CDR3 extends over 13 amino acids. Trimming took 5 bases from V and 6 from J, leaving 12 bases between them. Germline CDR1 SGHNT, CDR2 YYREEE (reference sequence). The CDR3 nucleotides are TGTGCCAGCAGTTTTCATATAGCCAATGAGCAGTTCTTC. This sequence encodes CASSFHIANEQFF.

The chain has TRBV14 and TRBJ2-1, with 13 bases that match TRBD2. The V and J ends lost 5 bases and 9 bases, in that order; junction bases with no gene match: 1. This CDR3 is 13 amino acids long. Germline loops: CDR1 SGHDN, CDR2 FVKESK. CDR3 sequence (DNA): TGTGCCAGCAGCTGGACTAGCGGGAGTGAGCAGTTCTTC. Its protein product is CASSWTSGSEQFF.

This chain connects TRBV19 to TRBJ2-1; 12 positions agree with TRBD2. V trimming: 4 bases; J trimming: 4 bases; junction bases outside the gene matches: 2. From germline, CDR1 is LNHDA and CDR2 SQIVND (reference sequence). This CDR3 contains 15 residues. The CDR3 loop is CASSRTSGDYNEQFF. The CDR3 bases are TGTGCCAGTAGTAGGACTAGCGGGGATTACAATGAGCAGTTCTTC. Combining the CDR3 with reference TRBV19 and TRBJ2-1 gives the whole variable domain DGGITQSPKYLFRKEGQNVTLSCEQNLNHDAMYWYRQDPGQGLRLIYYSQIVNDFQKGDIAEGYSVSREKKESFPLTVTSAQKNPTAFYLCASSRTSGDYNEQFFGPGTRLTVL.

This clone occurred a few times. The gene calls are TRBV4-1 and TRBJ2-3; TRBD1 agrees at 10 bases. With V trimmed by 4 bases and J by 2 bases, 9 bases remained unmatched. The CDR3 covers 17 residues. Germline V gene data show CDR1 as MGHRA and CDR2 as YSYEKL. Here the CDR3 reads CASSRNSGTGATDTQYF. As DNA, the CDR3 is TGCGCCAGCAGCCGAAATTCCGGGACAGGGGCCACAGATACGCAGTATTTT.

The gene calls are TRBV7-8 and TRBJ1-1; D is unresolved. Germline V gene data show CDR1 as SGHVS and CDR2 as FQNEAQ. Trimming cost V 0 bases and J 11 bases, with 13 bases left between them. The CDR3 is 13 amino acids. The CDR3 sequence: CASSLAAAARAFF. Written as DNA, the CDR3 is TGTGCCAGCAGCTTAGCCGCGGCGGCGAGGGCTTTCTTT. The full variable domain, its missing parts supplied by reference TRBV7-8 and TRBJ1-1, is GAGVSQSPRYKVAKRGQDVALRCDPISGHVSLFWYQQALGQGPEFLTYFQNEAQLDKSGLPSDRFFAERPEGSVSTLKIQRTQQEDSAVYLCASSLAAAARAFFGQGTRLTVV.

The chain recombines TRBV30 with TRBJ2-1; D is possibly TRBD2 (6 bases). V gave up 2 bases and J gave up 3 bases, with 11 bases separating them. Germline-derived CDR1 and CDR2 are GTSNPN and SVGIG (reference sequence). The CDR3 contains 14 residues. The CDR3 bases are TGTGCCTGGAGTACTCTAGCGAACTACAATGAGCAGTTCTTC. This encodes CAWSTLANYNEQFF.

The CDR3 bases are TGTGCCAGTAGTATGGACAGCCTGTACCAAGAGACCCAGTACTTC. As protein: CASSMDSLYQETQYF. The J gene is TRBJ2-5, the V gene TRBV19, with D perhaps matching TRBD1 (6 bases). The CDR3 sequence is 15 residues long. The V end lost 3 bases, the J end lost 0 bases, and 11 bases lay between the germline ends. Germline lookup yields CDR1 LNHDA and CDR2 SQIVND (reference sequence). Combining the CDR3 with reference TRBV19 and TRBJ2-5 gives the whole variable domain DGGITQSPKYLFRKEGQNVTLSCEQNLNHDAMYWYRQDPGQGLRLIYYSQIVNDFQKGDIAEGYSVSREKKESFPLTVTSAQKNPTAFYLCASSMDSLYQETQYFGPGTRLLVL.

The gene calls are TRBV5-4 and TRBJ1-4, with D uncertain. This CDR3 spans 13 amino acids. From germline, CDR1 is SGHNT and CDR2 YYREEE (reference sequence). V shed 0 bases and J shed 6 bases, with 6 bases lying between them. The CDR3 DNA reads as TGTGCCAGCAGCTTGGTTGGGCATGAAAAACTGTTTTTT. It is translated as CASSLVGHEKLFF. Full variable domain (rest looked up from reference TRBV5-4 and TRBJ1-4): ETGVTQSPTHLIKTRGQQVTLRCSSQSGHNTVSWYQQALGQGPQFIFQYYREEENGRGNFPPRFSGLQFPNYSSELNVNALELDDSALYLCASSLVGHEKLFFGSGTQLSVL.

This clone has a single count. V is TRBV7-3 and J is TRBJ2-2, with a weak D call TRBD1 (6 bases). The V end was cut by 5 bases, the J end by 7 bases, with 17 bases between. This CDR3 spans 15 amino acids. Looked up from germline, CDR1 is SGHTA and CDR2 is FQGTGA. The CDR3 loop reads CASSPQYRAGGELFF. Here the CDR3 DNA reads TGTGCCAGCAGCCCCCAGTACAGGGCAGGCGGGGAGCTGTTTTTT.

This sequence joins TRBV27 and TRBJ2-5; 10 bases match TRBD2. The CDR3 is made up of 15 amino acids. With V trimmed by 6 bases and J by 5 bases, 9 bases remained unmatched. Germline V lookup: CDR1 MNHEY, CDR2 SMNVEV (reference sequence). The CDR3 is CASSQREGRRETQYF. CDR3 nucleotide sequence: TGTGCCAGCAGCCAGCGGGAGGGGAGGCGGGAGACCCAGTACTTC.

The rearrangement joins TRBV4-1 to TRBJ2-1, with 16 positions matching TRBD2. Looked up from germline, CDR1 is MGHRA and CDR2 is YSYEKL. CDR3 length: 18 amino acids. V lost 4 bases and J lost 7; bases outside the gene matches: 10. The CDR3: CASSPLGLAGGRFNEQFF. As DNA, the CDR3 is TGCGCCAGCAGCCCATTGGGACTAGCGGGAGGGCGGTTTAATGAGCAGTTCTTC.

The J gene is TRBJ2-2, the V gene TRBV6-1; TRBD2 matches 13 bases. This CDR3 comprises 15 residues. Trimming removed 4 bases from V and 6 bases from J; junction bases left unmatched: 2. The germline V gene has CDR1 MNHNS and CDR2 SASEGT. The CDR3 loop reads CASSGGLAGSGELFF. CDR3 nucleotides: TGTGCCAGCAGTGGGGGACTAGCGGGATCCGGGGAGCTGTTTTTT.

The chain uses TRBV5-4 and TRBJ2-1; 8 nucleotides line up with TRBD2. The trim removed 5 bases at V and 6 bases at J, leaving 13 bases unmatched. The CDR3 has 16 amino acids. Germline CDR1 reads SGHNT; CDR2 reads YYREEE (reference sequence). The CDR3 bases are TGTGCCAGCAGACCCAATTCTCGGGAGGGCCGCAATGAGCAGTTCTTC. Translated: CASRPNSREGRNEQFF.

The CDR3 here is CASSRLAGEGFNEQFF. The CDR3, as DNA: TGTGCCAGCAGTCGCTTAGCGGGAGAAGGGTTCAATGAGCAGTTCTTC. The rearrangement joins TRBV6-4 to TRBJ2-1; 9 nucleotides agree with TRBD2. Germline V CDR1 and CDR2: MRHNA, SNTAGT. This CDR3 contains 16 residues. V shed 5 bases, J shed 6 bases, and the junction held 11 bases outside the gene matches.

In this sample, this clone turned up a few times. The gene calls are TRBV6-1 and TRBJ2-7; TRBD1 agrees at 10 bases. The germline CDR1 and CDR2 sequences are MNHNS and SASEGT. The junction had 9 bases not matched to a gene; V was cut back by 5 bases and J by 5 bases. CDR3 length: 15 residues. CDR3 in amino acids: CASSLRGDRGHEQYF. The CDR3 DNA is TGTGCCAGCAGTCTAAGAGGGGACAGGGGCCACGAGCAGTACTTC.

The rearrangement uses TRBV12-5 and TRBJ2-3; the D gene is possibly TRBD2 (5 bases). The CDR3 spans 14 residues. Germline V gene sequence: CDR1 LGHNT, CDR2 FRNRAP. Trimming removed 1 base from V and 2 bases from J, with 7 bases in between. The CDR3 region has the DNA TGTGCTAGTGGTTTGGGAGGGTTCACAGATACGCAGTATTTT. Translation: CASGLGGFTDTQYF.